This T cell receptor beta chain was obtained from a study of T-cell memory formation after mild COVID-19. Turning to the study itself: Among the donors, TCR clusters were largely specific to each donor. Whole-study results and caveats: Whereas later expanders leaned CD4+, clones contracting day 15 to 85 showed a balanced CD4/CD8 makeup. CM and EM subsets held most contracting CD4+ clones; EMRA held CD8+ ones. The finding that pre-infection memory included some responding clones suggested that cross-reactive memory joined.

This clonotype was counted many times. Its antigen is as yet unknown. From the 5' RACE reads, TCRdb called clonotypes with MiXCR, one entry per CDR3 protein. The profile shows some 300,000 distinct CDR3 sequences, roughly a fifth of them singletons. The CDR3 runs 13 residues. CDR1 LGHNT and CDR2 FRNRAP come from the germline V gene. The J segment lost 8 bases and the V segment lost 3 bases, leaving 4 bases of the junction unmatched. Material: PBMCs or a T cell subset sorted from them (not recorded which). The chain joins TRBV12-5 to TRBJ2-1, with 7 nucleotides matching TRBD1. This TCR derives from a man between 18 and 29 years old who had mild COVID-19 (a few samples of this study predate the infection). Cell type and time point are not known. CDR3 coding DNA: TGTGCTAGTGGTTTCTGGACAGGTCATGAGCAGTTCTTC. Its translation: CASGFWTGHEQFF.